The rows below give T cell receptor beta chains drawn from one sample of a study of OX40 agonist ivuxolimab in advanced cancers. The repertoire was sequenced with immunoSEQ multiplex PCR; TCRdb's copy has only in-frame clones and lacks some. The table lists under 80,000 clones, about four fifths of them singletons. The specimen was CD4+ or CD8+ T cells sorted from blood, collected in a trial of the OX40 agonist ivuxolimab. The source of these receptors is an adult with an advanced solid tumor such as melanoma, head and neck, liver or kidney cancer. Each CDR3 is given with its conserved first and last residue. Each record gives: J gene, clone size, V gene, D gene, CDR3 DNA, CDR3 protein. The D gene is left open where the match is weak. Part of the rows lack a size; the others show once, few, many or a class for expanded clones.

j_gene: TRBJ1-5; abundance: once; v_gene: TRBV6-5; d_gene: -; CDR3nt: TGTGCCAGCAGATTGGGGGGGCCCGGGCAGCCCCAGCATTTT; CDR3aa: CASRLGGPGQPQHF
j_gene: TRBJ2-5; abundance: once; v_gene: TRBV2; d_gene: -; CDR3nt: TGTGCCAGCAGTGCTCGTTCCCCAGGAGAGACCCAGTACTTC; CDR3aa: CASSARSPGETQYF
j_gene: TRBJ2-7; abundance: -; v_gene: TRBV28; d_gene: -; CDR3nt: TGTGCCAGCAGTTTTTTCTCCGGGCCCGATTACGAGCAGTACTTC; CDR3aa: CASSFFSGPDYEQYF
j_gene: TRBJ1-3; abundance: -; v_gene: TRBV19; d_gene: TRBD1; CDR3nt: TGTGCCAGTCGAAGGACAGGCCGATCTTTCTCTGGAAACACCATATATTTT; CDR3aa: CASRRTGRSFSGNTIYF
j_gene: TRBJ1-1; abundance: -; v_gene: TRBV18; d_gene: TRBD1; CDR3nt: TGTGCCAGCTCACCGTTGACAGGGGGCACTGAAGCTTTCTTT; CDR3aa: CASSPLTGGTEAFF
j_gene: TRBJ1-1; abundance: -; v_gene: TRBV12-5; d_gene: -; CDR3nt: TGTGCTAGTGGTTTTAGCCGTGAAGCTTTCTTT; CDR3aa: CASGFSREAFF
j_gene: TRBJ1-2; abundance: few; v_gene: TRBV6-1; d_gene: -; CDR3nt: TGTGCCAGCAGTCTTGACAGATCCTATGGCTACACCTTC; CDR3aa: CASSLDRSYGYTF
j_gene: TRBJ2-2; abundance: -; v_gene: TRBV19; d_gene: -; CDR3nt: TGTGCCAGTAGTATCGGTCAGGGGAGATTCTGGGCCGGGGAGCTGTTTTTT; CDR3aa: CASSIGQGRFWAGELFF
j_gene: TRBJ1-4; abundance: -; v_gene: TRBV5-6; d_gene: TRBD1; CDR3nt: TGTGCCAGCAGCTTGGAGGGGGCCCCGAGAGAAAAACTGTTTTTT; CDR3aa: CASSLEGAPREKLFF
j_gene: TRBJ1-1; abundance: -; v_gene: TRBV18; d_gene: -; CDR3nt: TGTGCCAGCTCAGAAACAACCGGGAGAGAAGCTTTCTTT; CDR3aa: CASSETTGREAFF